The 31 T cell receptor beta chains presented below share a single source sample, sequenced in a study of identifying expanded T cells in peripheral blood. The data were produced by immunoSEQ multiplex PCR, yet TCRdb's version contains in-frame clones alone and is incomplete. The table includes 100,000 or so clones, approximately 88% detected once. The material sequenced was blood. The receptors come from a person aged 18-70 years in good health.

This clone has more than one count but fewer than ten. The J gene is TRBJ1-2, the V gene TRBV7-3; 9 nucleotides match TRBD1. CDR3 length: 15 residues. Germline CDR1 SGHTA, CDR2 FQGTGA. V was clipped by 5 bases and J by 7 bases; unmatched bases: 11. The CDR3 DNA reads TGTGCCAGCAGCCCCCAGGGACAGGGTATTAGTGGCTACACCTTC. Translation: CASSPQGQGISGYTF.

The count of this clone is one. The rearrangement uses TRBV11-3 and TRBJ2-3; D may be TRBD2 (5 bases). V was clipped by 6 bases and J by 9 bases, with 25 bases between them. This CDR3 comprises 16 residues. Germline-derived CDR1 and CDR2 are SGHNT and YENEEA. CDR3 nucleotide sequence: TGTGCCAGCAGGGTTGGAGCGGCCCTTATCGGGGAAACGCAGTATTTT. Amino acid sequence: CASRVGAALIGETQYF.

V usage is TRBV4-2 and J usage is TRBJ2-7; D is perhaps TRBD1 (6 bases). CDR1 is LGHNA, CDR2 YNFKEQ, per germline. The CDR3 sequence is 12 residues long. V dropped 3 bases and J dropped 5 bases, with 8 bases sitting between them. The CDR3 DNA follows: TGTGCCAGCAGCCATAACAGGGACGAGCAGTACTTC. Encoded protein: CASSHNRDEQYF.

This chain connects TRBV7-7 to TRBJ2-7, with a possible D match to TRBD1 (6 bases). Germline CDR1 and CDR2: SSHAT and FNYEAQ (reference sequence). Trimming took 1 base from V and 7 from J, leaving 11 bases between them. The CDR3 is 13 amino acids. CDR3 region: CASSLGQGNEQYF. CDR3 nucleotide sequence: TGTGCCAGCAGCTTAGGTCAGGGGAATGAGCAGTACTTC.

The chain couples TRBV4-3 to TRBJ2-4; 7 bases fit TRBD1. Germline CDR1 is LGHNA and CDR2 is YSLEER. With 1 base clipped from V and 3 bases from J, the junction kept 3 bases outside the gene matches. The CDR3 has 15 residues. This CDR3 is CASSQAGGVKNIQYF. DNA for the CDR3: TGCGCCAGCAGCCAAGCAGGGGGTGTCAAAAACATTCAGTACTTC.

This clone was observed a single time. The chain employs TRBV10-3 and TRBJ1-3; D call uncertain. CDR1 is ENHRY and CDR2 is SYGVKD in the germline V gene. V lost 3 bases, J lost 0 bases, and 6 bases lay in between. This CDR3 has 14 amino acids. In DNA form, the CDR3 reads TGTGCCATCAGTGACCTGAGCTCTGGAAACACCATATATTTT. It encodes CAISDLSSGNTIYF.

This chain joins TRBV30 and TRBJ2-7; 9 bases agree with TRBD1. CDR3 length: 14 amino acids. Trimming removed 5 bases from V and 3 bases from J; junction bases left unmatched: 8. The germline gives CDR1 GTSNPN, CDR2 SVGIG (reference sequence). The CDR3 DNA sequence: TGTGCCTGGCAATACAGGGGGCTCCACTACGAGCAGTACTTC. It encodes CAWQYRGLHYEQYF.

The chain recombines TRBV18 with TRBJ2-7, with TRBD1 identical over 10 bases. This CDR3 is 15 amino acids long. Germline V gene lookup returns CDR1 KGHSH and CDR2 LQKENI. V shed 0 bases, J shed 6 bases, and the junction held 5 bases outside the gene matches. CDR3 residues: CASSPPGTGDPEQYF. CDR3 coding DNA: TGTGCCAGCTCACCACCAGGGACAGGGGATCCCGAGCAGTACTTC.

CDR3 in amino acids: CASSVAGTSGGRETQYF. As DNA, the CDR3 is TGTGCCAGCAGCGTAGCTGGGACTAGCGGGGGACGGGAGACCCAGTACTTC. The V call is TRBV9, the J call TRBJ2-5, with 14 bases identical to TRBD2. CDR3 length equals 17 residues. V shed 0 bases, J shed 5 bases, and the junction held 6 bases outside the gene matches. The germline V gene has CDR1 SGDLS and CDR2 YYNGEE.

CDR3 region: CASSYSRNSNQPQHF. The CDR3 DNA sequence: TGTGCCAGCAGTTACTCACGGAATAGCAATCAGCCCCAGCATTTT. This chain connects TRBV6-6 to TRBJ1-5; D call uncertain. Looked up from germline, CDR1 is MNHNY and CDR2 is SVGAGI (reference sequence). Trimming removed 0 bases from V and 0 bases from J, with 6 bases in between. CDR3 length: 15 residues.

V usage is TRBV25-1 and J usage is TRBJ2-3, with TRBD2 identical over 9 bases. Trimming at V came to 4 bases and at J to 1 base, leaving 6 bases not matched to a gene. Germline loops: CDR1 MGHDK, CDR2 SYGVNS. The CDR3 runs to 16 residues. The chain's CDR3 is CASSVSAGGRTDTQYF. The CDR3 DNA is TGTGCCAGCAGTGTTTCAGCGGGGGGACGCACAGATACGCAGTATTTT.

The chain combines TRBV2 with TRBJ1-2, with D perhaps TRBD1 (5 bases). Between the trimmed V and J ends, which lost 1 base and 4 bases, there was a span of 13 bases. This CDR3 has 15 residues. Germline V lookup: CDR1 SNHLY, CDR2 FYNNEI. The CDR3 DNA is TGTGCCAGCAGTGAAGGACCGGGACGGCTCTATGGCTACACCTTC. Residues: CASSEGPGRLYGYTF.

The V gene is TRBV7-6, the J gene TRBJ2-6; D is unresolved. Deletions cut 2 bases from V and 1 base from J, with 9 bases between. Germline V CDR1 and CDR2: SGHVS, FNYEAQ. The CDR3 length is 16 residues. CDR3 in DNA: TGTGCCAGCAGCTTAACTCAGGTTTCTGGGGCCAACGTCCTGACTTTC. Translation: CASSLTQVSGANVLTF.

J is TRBJ1-2 and V is TRBV19; a possible D gene is TRBD1 (6 bases). Germline CDR1 LNHDA, CDR2 SQIVND (reference sequence). Trimming stripped 7 bases from V and 4 bases from J, with 13 bases between. This CDR3 region has 13 residues. CDR3 in amino acids: CASTPDRAYGYTF. DNA for the CDR3: TGTGCCAGTACCCCGGACAGAGCCTATGGCTACACCTTC.

The genes are TRBV15 and TRBJ2-7, with D perhaps given as TRBD1 or TRBD2 (5 bases each). The ends were cut back, 4 bases at V and 4 bases at J, with 17 bases in the middle. The CDR3 is made up of 15 amino acids. Per germline, CDR1 LNHNV and CDR2 YYDKDF (reference sequence). CDR3 region: CATSTIGGRAYEQYF. Here the CDR3 DNA reads TGTGCCACCAGCACAATAGGAGGCAGGGCATACGAGCAGTACTTC.

This chain joins TRBV5-6 and TRBJ2-7; 10 nucleotides line up with TRBD1. V trimming: 4 bases; J trimming: 4 bases; junction bases outside the gene matches: 5. Germline V gene lookup returns CDR1 SGHDT and CDR2 YYEEEE. The CDR3 is made up of 14 amino acids. The CDR3 sequence: CASSGGTGAYEQYF. The CDR3 DNA sequence: TGTGCCAGCAGCGGGGGGACAGGGGCGTACGAGCAGTACTTC.

The CDR3 sequence is CASSSSGGRAGELFF. DNA of the CDR3: TGTGCCAGCAGTTCTAGCGGGGGGAGGGCCGGGGAGCTGTTTTTT. This rearrangement joins TRBV6-5 to TRBJ2-2; 11 bases agree with TRBD2. This CDR3 is 15 amino acids long. The V gene's germline CDR1 is MNHEY and CDR2 SVGAGI. After removal of 4 bases from V and 6 bases from J, the junction contained 4 bases not matched to a gene.

V gene TRBV5-1 combines with J gene TRBJ2-3, with D perhaps being TRBD1 or TRBD2 (5 bases each). Germline-derived CDR1 and CDR2 are SGHRS and YFSETQ. V dropped 5 bases and J dropped 2 bases, with 9 bases sitting between them. The CDR3 has 13 amino acids. As DNA, the CDR3 is TGCGCCAGCAGGGGGGACGACACAGATACGCAGTATTTT. It is translated as CASRGDDTDTQYF.

This chain joins TRBV28 and TRBJ2-3; 11 bases line up with TRBD2. Germline CDR1 reads MDHEN; CDR2 reads SYDVKM. This CDR3 has 22 residues. V lost 5 bases, J lost 0 bases, and 22 bases stayed unmatched. The DNA for the CDR3 is TGTGCCAGCAGTACAGCCGGGACTAGCGGAAGGGGGGTCCGTTCTAGCACAGATACGCAGTATTTT. Its translation is CASSTAGTSGRGVRSSTDTQYF.

J is TRBJ2-1 and V is TRBV18, with 8 bases aligning to TRBD1. Germline values: CDR1 KGHSH, CDR2 LQKENI. J was trimmed by 4 bases and V by 0 bases; bases with no gene match: 2. This CDR3 has 15 amino acids. In DNA, the CDR3 is TGTGCCAGCTCACCACCGGGGACAGGATACAATGAGCAGTTCTTC. As protein: CASSPPGTGYNEQFF.

V usage is TRBV5-1 and J usage is TRBJ2-1; tentative D call: TRBD2 (5 bases). V was cut by 4 bases and J by 5 bases, with 16 bases left in between. This CDR3 has 15 amino acids. Germline assignment: CDR1 SGHRS and CDR2 YFSETQ. The CDR3 sequence: CASSRIRNGDNEQFF. The CDR3, as DNA: TGCGCCAGCAGCCGGATCCGGAACGGGGACAATGAGCAGTTCTTC.

The chain employs TRBV30 and TRBJ1-1; TRBD1 might be the D (5 bases). From germline, CDR1 is GTSNPN and CDR2 SVGIG (reference sequence). V dropped 0 bases and J dropped 8 bases, with 10 bases sitting between them. The CDR3 loop spans 12 amino acids. CDR3 amino acids: CAWSVQSGEAFF. The DNA for the CDR3 is TGTGCCTGGAGTGTACAATCAGGGGAAGCTTTCTTT.

The V gene is TRBV14, the J gene TRBJ1-6, with 9 bases fitting TRBD1. Germline V gene sequence: CDR1 SGHDN, CDR2 FVKESK. Losses at the gene ends were 6 bases for V and 8 bases for J; bases not matched to a gene: 8. CDR3 length: 15 residues. CDR3 region: CASSPGQGKHSPLHF. CDR3 bases: TGTGCCAGCAGTCCTGGACAGGGGAAGCATTCACCCCTCCACTTT. The complete variable domain, with remaining parts taken from reference TRBV14 and TRBJ1-6, reads EAGVTQFPSHSVIEKGQTVTLRCDPISGHDNLYWYRRVMGKEIKFLLHFVKESKQDESGMPNNRFLAERTGGTYSTLKVQPAELEDSGVYFCASSPGQGKHSPLHFGNGTRLTVT.

The chain combines TRBV7-3 with TRBJ2-1, with TRBD2 as a possible D gene (6 bases). The CDR3 runs to 14 residues. Germline assignment: CDR1 SGHTA and CDR2 FQGTGA. Trimming cost V 0 bases and J 7 bases, with 10 bases left between them. In nucleotides, the CDR3 is TGTGCCAGCAGCTTAACGTTTGGGGGGAATGAGCAGTTCTTC. Its protein is CASSLTFGGNEQFF.

The chain joins TRBV4-2 to TRBJ2-1; D is possibly TRBD2 (5 bases). This CDR3 is 16 amino acids long. CDR1 is LGHNA and CDR2 is YNFKEQ in the germline V gene. V was cut by 0 bases and J by 2 bases, with 11 bases left in between. The CDR3 is CASSQDLSGAYNEQFF. The CDR3 DNA is TGTGCCAGCAGCCAAGATCTGTCCGGGGCCTACAATGAGCAGTTCTTC.

The rearrangement uses TRBV19 and TRBJ1-6; the match to TRBD1 covers 7 bases. Per the germline V gene, CDR1 is LNHDA and CDR2 is SQIVND (reference sequence). The trim removed 6 bases at V and 5 bases at J, leaving 10 bases unmatched. This CDR3 is 16 amino acids long. CDR3 DNA sequence: TGTGCCAGTAGGAGCTCCGGGACAGAGCATAATTCACCCCTCCACTTT. Translated, it gives CASRSSGTEHNSPLHF.

The chain employs TRBV4-1 and TRBJ1-6; tentative D call: TRBD1 (5 bases). This CDR3 region has 14 residues. V was cut by 0 bases and J by 8 bases, with 8 bases left in between. Germline V lookup: CDR1 MGHRA, CDR2 YSYEKL. The CDR3 nucleotides read TGCGCCAGCAGCCAAGAGGGACGATATTCACCCCTCCACTTT. Protein product: CASSQEGRYSPLHF.

This chain links TRBV6-5 with TRBJ1-1, with TRBD1 matching 7 bases. Germline CDR1 is MNHEY and CDR2 is SVGAGI. The CDR3 extends over 11 amino acids. V trimming: 7 bases; J trimming: 10 bases; junction bases outside the gene matches: 6. The chain's CDR3 is CASIRQGAAFF. The DNA for the CDR3 is TGTGCCAGCATTCGACAGGGTGCAGCTTTCTTT.

The genes are TRBV7-8 and TRBJ2-3, with 8 bases identical to TRBD2. Germline V gene data show CDR1 as SGHVS and CDR2 as FQNEAQ. J gave up 3 bases and V 5 bases, and 10 bases lay outside the gene matches. This CDR3 has 16 residues. The CDR3 region is CASSPSPGGRTDTQYF. The CDR3 nucleotides are TGTGCCAGCAGCCCCAGCCCGGGAGGGCGGACAGATACGCAGTATTTT.

The chain is built from TRBV19 and TRBJ1-4; no clear D gene. From germline, CDR1 is LNHDA and CDR2 SQIVND (reference sequence). The CDR3 totals 18 residues. V was cut by 3 bases and J by 0 bases, with 17 bases left in between. CDR3 coding DNA: TGTGCCAGTAGTATGCAAAGCATTTCTGGGACAACTAATGAAAAACTGTTTTTT. This encodes CASSMQSISGTTNEKLFF.

The gene calls are TRBV29-1 and TRBJ1-2, with D possibly being TRBD1 (5 bases). The CDR3 loop spans 13 amino acids. Trimming left V 7 bases short and J 2 bases short, with 14 bases between. CDR1 and CDR2 from the germline V gene are SQVTM and ANQGSEA. CDR3 region: CSAEAGPNYGYTF. Written as DNA, the CDR3 is TGCAGCGCCGAAGCGGGGCCCAACTATGGCTACACCTTC.